What follows describes a single TCR beta chain. These data originate in a study of shared clonotypes between healthy human individuals. TCRdb's table, derived via immunoSEQ multiplex PCR, lists solely in-frame clones and lacks some. The table includes a few million clones, roughly 92% detected once. The sequencing sample was made of naive CD4+ T cells sorted from blood. Subset defined: CD45RA+ positively selected. The clonotype comes from a man younger than 35 in good health.

The CDR3 DNA reads TGTGCCAGAAGGCGTAGTGGGGCCACTAGCACAGATACGCAGTATTTT. It codes for CARRRSGATSTDTQYF. The chain couples TRBV5-3 to TRBJ2-3, with D possibly TRBD1 on 5 matching bases. TRBV5-3 is an ORF, and what it does is uncertain. V lost 5 bases to trimming and J lost 0 bases, with 16 bases between them. CDR3 size: 16 residues.